Listed below are T cell receptor beta chains from one sample, sequenced in a study of OX40 agonist ivuxolimab in advanced cancers. The method was immunoSEQ multiplex PCR; TCRdb's version includes in-frame clones alone and lacks a portion of them. The sample shows over 40,000 clones, about 85% of them seen only once. The sequencing here drew on CD4+ or CD8+ T cells sorted from blood, taken in a trial of the OX40 agonist ivuxolimab. These receptors were obtained from an adult with an advanced solid tumor such as melanoma, head and neck, liver or kidney cancer. Both conserved end residues are part of each CDR3. D genes are given only for firm matches. Only some rows state a clone size, as once, few, many or a class for expanded clones.

>.|TRBV6-1|.|TRBJ1-5
TGTGCCAGCATGGGGGTTAGCAATCAGCCCCAGCATTTT
CASMGVSNQPQHF
>TRBD2|TRBV5-6|.|TRBJ2-5
TGTGCCAGCAGCCGGCCGGAGGGAGGGGAGACCCAGTACTTC
CASSRPEGGETQYF
>TRBD2|TRBV7-9|.|TRBJ2-5
TGTGCCAGCAGCTTAGCTAGCGGGAGCGGGGAGACCCAGTACTTC
CASSLASGSGETQYF
>TRBD1|TRBV10-2|.|TRBJ2-5
TGCGCCAGCAGGGACAGGGGCTCCCGGTGGGAGACCCAGTACTTC
CASRDRGSRWETQYF
>TRBD1|TRBV10-1|few|TRBJ1-1
TGCGCCAGCAGCCCTGGGACAGCCTTCTTCTTT
CASSPGTAFFF
>.|TRBV5-1|.|TRBJ1-2
TGCGCCAGCAGCTCCGGCCCAGGGAACTATGGCTACACCTTC
CASSSGPGNYGYTF
>.|TRBV19|few|TRBJ2-7
TGTGCCAGTAGTATTGAAGGGGGGTACGAGCAGTACTTC
CASSIEGGYEQYF
>.|TRBV5-1|.|TRBJ1-2
TGCGCCAGCAGCTTGGGACAGCGCTATGGCTACACCTTC
CASSLGQRYGYTF
>TRBD2|TRBV4-1|.|TRBJ2-2
TGCGCCAGCAGCCAGGTACTAGCGATCGCGAACACCGGGGAGCTGTTTTTT
CASSQVLAIANTGELFF
>TRBD1|TRBV5-1|few|TRBJ1-2
TGCGCCAGCAGCTTGCTAACAGGGGACTATGGCTACACCTTC
CASSLLTGDYGYTF
>.|TRBV2|.|TRBJ1-2
TGTGCCAGCAAGTTACAGAGGTACACCTTC
CASKLQRYTF
>TRBD2|TRBV19|.|TRBJ2-6
TGTGCCAGTAGTAGGACTAGCGGGGTCACTGGGGCCAACGTCCTGACTTTC
CASSRTSGVTGANVLTF
>.|TRBV30|.|TRBJ1-6
TGTGCCTGGAGTGTTGAATTGTTCGTACAGGGATTTAATTCACCCCTCCACTTT
CAWSVELFVQGFNSPLHF
>.|TRBV7-8|.|TRBJ2-3
TGTGCCAGCAGCGGGGGTAGCAGCACAGATACGCAGTATTTT
CASSGGSSTDTQYF
>.|TRBV11-2|.|TRBJ1-1
TGTGCCAGCAGCTTCTATACTGAAGCTTTCTTT
CASSFYTEAFF
>.|TRBV19|.|TRBJ1-5
TGTGCCACAGCATGGACCCAAAATCAGCCCCAGCATTTT
CATAWTQNQPQHF
>TRBD1|TRBV7-2|once|TRBJ2-1
TGTGCCAGCAGCCTATCAATCTCGACAGGGACGGGTGAGCAGTTCTTC
CASSLSISTGTGEQFF
>.|TRBV10-3|.|TRBJ1-1
TGTGCCATCAGTGAACAGGAGGACACTGAAGCTTTCTTT
CAISEQEDTEAFF
>TRBD2|TRBV27|.|TRBJ2-1
TGTGCCAGCAGTTCCGCGGGTGGGAGGGACGACAATGAGCAGTTCTTC
CASSSAGGRDDNEQFF
>.|TRBV28|.|TRBJ1-2
TGTGCCAGCAGTCCCTTTCGCTACTATGGCTACACCTTC
CASSPFRYYGYTF
>TRBD1|TRBV27|.|TRBJ1-2
TGTGCCAGCAGTGGGACAGGAGCCTCTAACTATGGCTACACCTTC
CASSGTGASNYGYTF
>.|TRBV12-5|.|TRBJ2-3
TGTGCTAGTGGCAAGGAAACAGTGTTCAGCACAGATACGCAGTATTTT
CASGKETVFSTDTQYF
>TRBD2|TRBV5-1|.|TRBJ2-1
TGCGCCAGCAGGATAGCGGGGAGCTCCTACAATGAGCAGTTCTTC
CASRIAGSSYNEQFF
>.|TRBV29-1|once|TRBJ1-6
TGCAGCATACGGGAGACGGGCGGTTCACCCCTCCACTTT
CSIRETGGSPLHF
>.|TRBV10-3|.|TRBJ1-1
TGTGCCATCAGGGAGGGGACTGAAGCTTTCTTT
CAIREGTEAFF
>TRBD1|TRBV4-1|.|TRBJ1-1
TGCGCCAGCAGCCAGGAGAGAGACAGGGTGACTTTCTTT
CASSQERDRVTFF
>.|TRBV28|.|TRBJ2-5
TGTGCCAGCAGTCAGGGCGACCAAGAGACCCAGTACTTC
CASSQGDQETQYF
>TRBD1|TRBV7-3|.|TRBJ2-3
TGTGCCAGCAGCTGGACAGGGGACTTCCGGGATACGCAGTATTTT
CASSWTGDFRDTQYF
>TRBD1|TRBV7-9|.|TRBJ2-5
TGTGCCAGCAGCCCGGGACAGCAAGAGACCCAGTACTTC
CASSPGQQETQYF
>TRBD2|TRBV30|.|TRBJ2-7
TGTGCCTGGAGTGCAGCGGGAGGTGGCTACGAGCAGTACTTC
CAWSAAGGGYEQYF
>.|TRBV29-1|.|TRBJ2-5
TGCAGCGTTGGATTCAGGGAACAGACCCAGTACTTC
CSVGFREQTQYF